This T cell receptor (beta chain) emerged from a study of blood T cell repertoires in COVID-19 (dated by TCRdb to 2019 to 2021). Notes on the research overall: The collaborator samples originated in the United States, Italy and Spain and spanned the acute and convalescent phases of COVID-19. The material from the prospective study consisted of cDNA or gDNA derived from T cells, B-cell-depleted T cells, or PBMCs. Deeply sampled blood TCRbeta repertoires from subjects exposed to, actively infected with, or recovered from COVID-19 were included in the dataset. Samples came from the ongoing ImmuneRACE study (first 160 participants) plus 1,254 subjects from 6 global collaborators. Where available, HLA class I and class II types were obtained from metadata supplied by the sample provider rather than from assay-based typing. Sample metadata almost always included a de-identified subject ID, COVID-19 status, age in years and sex. The repertoires were released in a freely available public database meant as a resource for research on the immune response to SARS-CoV-2.

The table lists this clone with many counts. Its antigen target is currently unknown. No per-base quality is available; no much larger clone lies one base away. The immunoSEQ Assay, a bias-controlled multiplex PCR, was used to amplify TCRbeta CDR3 regions from genomic DNA. Processing in the source paper ran as follows. The number of nucleated cells in each sample was estimated from the amplification of reference gene primers within the assay. To quantify the absolute abundance of each unique TCRbeta CDR3 rearrangement, sequence reads were collapsed and filtered. For each sample, productive Simpson clonality was calculated by taking the square root of Simpson's diversity index across productive rearrangements. As stored in TCRdb, this immuneACCESS dataset retains in-frame rearrangements with V and J assigned. A fraction of the clones does not appear; measured against another copy, unresolved V genes explain less than half of the discrepancy, and the remainder lacks a known reason. D and trimming come from the DNA, and the V and J calls and clone size come from that table. The sample table contains 130,000 or so clones; only one count was recorded for 85% to 90% of them. 1.5% of the sample is taken by the ten largest.

The CDR3 numbers 15 residues from cysteine through phenylalanine. The sequence is cut down to CDR3 DNA, 45 bases in frame from base 1. V is pruned by 3 bases and J by 7 bases, leaving 9 bases of the junction without a gene match. The germline V gene (reference sequence) yields LNHDA for CDR1 and SQIVND for CDR2. The full study reports these points: The quantity of clinical and demographic metadata differed by source and by participant and was supplied without curation.

Collaborating institutions collected whole blood in K2EDTA tubes following their own protocols. Collaborator samples were shipped for TCRbeta analysis as frozen whole blood, isolated PBMCs, or DNA extracted from either sample type. The rearrangement combines TRBV19 with TRBJ2-1, with TRBD2 identical over 7 junction bases. The receptor was derived from a human donor in a cohort sampled during active COVID-19. Sequencing was done on a sample of peripheral blood. The nucleotide sequence reads TGTGCCAGTAGTATTTCAAGGACTAGTAAAAATGAGCAGTTCTTC. Translated, it reads CASSISRTSKNEQFF.